The 12 T cell receptor beta chains given below trace back to one sample, sequenced in a study of human CD8 memory T cell subsets. Production of TCR beta libraries used UMI-labeled 5' RACE as the method. TCRdb re-called the 5' RACE reads and gives one entry per CDR3 protein, without DNA. The record lists 9,000 to 15,000 distinct CDR3 sequences, of which the ten most abundant hold approximately 15%. What was sequenced was CD8+ T cells from PBMCs. Receptor source: a human donor in good health.

The chain has TRBV4-3 and TRBJ2-5; TCRdb selects TRBD2, and the lack of DNA leaves this call unchecked. CDR3 length equals 17 residues. Germline V gene lookup returns CDR1 LGHNA and CDR2 YSLEER. This CDR3 reads CASSQASSGGALETQYF.

The chain links TRBV7-7 to TRBJ2-1; TCRdb's D call, TRBD2, is unchecked because there is no DNA. CDR3 length equals 15 residues. The germline V gene encodes CDR1 SSHAT and CDR2 FNYEAQ (reference sequence). This CDR3 reads CASSQREGTYNEQFF.

The chain links TRBV12-3 or TRBV12-4 to TRBJ1-5; checking the TCRdb D call of TRBD1 is not possible without DNA. The CDR3 covers 15 residues. This chain's CDR3 is CASSFLGRAHQPQHF.

The chain employs TRBV4-3 and TRBJ2-1. This CDR3 region has 12 residues. CDR1 is LGHNA and CDR2 is YSLEER in the germline V gene. The CDR3 here is CASSPDRNEQFF.

V is TRBV21-1 and J is TRBJ1-5; TCRdb's assignment of TRBD1 cannot be checked, as there is no DNA. TRBV21-1 is designated a pseudogene. This CDR3 has 16 amino acids. The CDR3 reads CASSKGGRDVNQPQHF.

This clonotype counts as medium-sized by frequency. The CDR3 is CASSLLDRGGTDTQYF. The chain uses TRBV7-6 and TRBJ2-3; no DNA is available, so the TRBD1 call from TCRdb remains unchecked. Looked up from germline, CDR1 is SGHVS and CDR2 is FNYEAQ. The CDR3 is made up of 16 amino acids.

The chain recombines TRBV7-3 with TRBJ2-3; no DNA is available, so the TRBD1 call from TCRdb remains unchecked. This CDR3 region has 14 residues. From germline, CDR1 is SGHTA and CDR2 FQGTGA. CDR3 protein: CASSLNPGTDTQYF.

The V call is TRBV11-2, the J call TRBJ2-3; there is no DNA to check the TCRdb D call of TRBD1. Looked up from germline, CDR1 is SGHAT and CDR2 is FQNNGV. The CDR3 covers 16 residues. The CDR3 region is CASSLDSPGLQDTQYF.

Judged by frequency, this clonotype is medium-sized. The V and J genes are TRBV20-1 and TRBJ2-7. The CDR3 runs to 15 residues. Germline CDR1 DFQATT, CDR2 SNEGSKA (reference sequence). CDR3 in amino acids: CSARDWEGNSYEQYF.

The gene calls are TRBV27 and TRBJ2-7; TCRdb's assignment of TRBD2 cannot be checked, as there is no DNA. The germline gives CDR1 MNHEY, CDR2 SMNVEV (reference sequence). This CDR3 spans 18 amino acids. The chain's CDR3 is CASSLWAGLAGGGYEQYF.

The V and J genes are TRBV20-1 and TRBJ1-1. CDR1 and CDR2 from the germline V gene are DFQATT and SNEGSKA (reference sequence). The CDR3 length is 15 residues. CDR3 residues: CSARDIGRMNTEAFF.

This rearrangement joins TRBV29-1 to TRBJ2-7; TCRdb's assignment of TRBD1 cannot be checked, as there is no DNA. The CDR3 loop spans 12 amino acids. CDR1 SQVTM and CDR2 ANQGSEA come from the germline V gene. The chain's CDR3 is CSVEGQSYEQYF.